These 5 T cell receptor beta chains originate from one sample sequenced in a study of T cell clonotyping in hematopoietic cell transplantation (dated by TCRdb to the early 2020s). The library was prepared using the immunoSEQ multiplex PCR assay. TCRdb took over this immuneACCESS table, retaining in-frame rearrangements with V and J assigned. Such tables are incomplete; in checked studies, under half of the missing clones stem from an unresolved V gene, and the remainder is unexplained. Here the sample has around 21,000 clones; about 80% occur a single time. Jointly, the top ten make up 15% to 20% of the sample. Taken with the paper, the label for time point translates to: recipient sample about 28 days before transplant, after cytoreduction. The sequences come from peripheral blood mononuclear cells, collected before stem cell transplant. The receptors shown here come from a man in his 60s with acute myeloid leukemia. Some clones in this sample may be carry-over from other donors' samples.

This clone has a single count. The chain recombines TRBV18 with TRBJ2-1; D unclear. The germline V and J ends were trimmed by 6 bases and 3 bases, with 3 bases remaining between them. The CDR3 has 11 residues. Looked up from germline, CDR1 is KGHSH and CDR2 is LQKENI. CDR3 in amino acids: CASSLYNEQFF. CDR3 DNA sequence: TGTGCCAGCTCCCTCTACAATGAGCAGTTCTTC.

The genes are TRBV10-1 and TRBJ1-2, with TRBD1 matching 11 bases. The CDR3 is 14 amino acids. The germline V gene encodes CDR1 WNHNN and CDR2 SYGVQD (reference sequence). V dropped 2 bases and J dropped 4; count of bases not matched to a gene: 0. For the CDR3, the DNA is TGCGCCAGCAGTGAGGGGACAGGGGGCTATGGCTACACCTTC. Translating gives CASSEGTGGYGYTF.

The chain combines TRBV5-1 with TRBJ1-2; D not resolved. This CDR3 region has 12 residues. V was clipped by 4 bases and J by 3 bases, with 7 bases between them. CDR1 is SGHRS, CDR2 YFSETQ, per germline. The CDR3: CASSPEDYGYTF. The CDR3 region has the DNA TGCGCCAGCAGCCCCGAGGACTATGGCTACACCTTC.

This rearrangement joins TRBV11-2 to TRBJ1-2, with 7 bases fitting TRBD1. The CDR3 is 14 residues long. V lost 5 bases to trimming and J lost 3 bases; unmatched junction nucleotides: 6. Germline V CDR1 and CDR2: SGHAT, FQNNGV. The CDR3 region is CASSPSTGHYGYTF. The CDR3 DNA follows: TGTGCCAGCAGCCCTTCGACAGGGCACTATGGCTACACCTTC. The full variable domain, its missing parts supplied by reference TRBV11-2 and TRBJ1-2, is EAGVAQSPRYKIIEKRQSVAFWCNPISGHATLYWYQQILGQGPKLLIQFQNNGVVDDSQLPKDRFSAERLKGVDSTLKIQPAKLEDSAVYLCASSPSTGHYGYTFGSGTRLTVV.

The V gene is TRBV7-2, the J gene TRBJ2-1; no definite D call. The CDR3 has 14 residues. Germline V CDR1 and CDR2: SGHTA, FQGNSA. Trimming cost V 1 base and J 5 bases, with 9 bases left between them. The CDR3 DNA reads TGTGCCAGCAGCTTAGTGTGGAGAGACAATGAGCAGTTCTTC. Encoded protein: CASSLVWRDNEQFF. The variable domain in full, completed from reference TRBV7-2 and TRBJ2-1, reads GAGVSQSPSNKVTEKGKDVELRCDPISGHTALYWYRQSLGQGLEFLIYFQGNSAPDKSGLPSDRFSAERTGGSVSTLTIQRTQQEDSAVYLCASSLVWRDNEQFFGPGTRLTVL.